One and the same sample provided the 17 T cell receptor beta chains below, sequenced in a study of regulatory T cells in long-lasting Graves disease. Documented time point: newly diagnosed GD, antithyroid drugs for less than 3 months. PBMC-extracted RNA yielded the TCR library. Library construction for TCR beta used iRepertoire HTBI primers and Arm-PCR of CDR3 regions. MiXCR, applied by TCRdb to the multiplex PCR reads, yields one record per CDR3 protein. This table has approximately 360,000 distinct CDR3 sequences, about an eighth appearing once. These same records also appear under a second study, on T cells in Graves' hyperthyroidism and ophthalmopathy.

The input for sequencing was peripheral blood mononuclear cells (PBMCs), taken at new diagnosis, from a patient treated with antithyroid drugs. These receptors were taken from a woman under 30 with Graves disease.

This clonotype was detected ten times or more. J is TRBJ1-2 and V is TRBV5-6; D ambiguous. The germline CDR1 and CDR2 sequences are SGHDT and YYEEEE. The V gene lost 0 bases and the J gene lost 8 bases, with 20 bases spanning the gap. This CDR3 has 16 amino acids. The DNA of the CDR3 is TGTGCCAGCAGCTTGGGATCTACGTCCCGGGCGCGCGGCTACACCTTC. This encodes CASSLGSTSRARGYTF.

This clonotype showed up just a few times. In DNA form, the CDR3 reads TGTGCCAGCAGGGGGGAGATCATAGCGGGAGATGAGCAGTTCTTC. It specifies CASRGEIIAGDEQFF. The V gene is TRBV25-1, the J gene TRBJ2-1; 9 nucleotides agree with TRBD2. After removal of 6 bases from V and 8 bases from J, the junction contained 11 bases not matched to a gene. Germline V gives CDR1 MGHDK, CDR2 SYGVNS. The length of the CDR3 is 15 residues.

This clonotype was picked up a small number of times. At one of its ends the junction is not consistent with the germline gene, which may arise from a read error. The CDR3 loop reads CASTRKADSIYERYF. The DNA for the CDR3 is TGTGCCAGCACCCGAAAGGCGGACAGTATCTACGAGCGGTACTTC. The chain combines TRBV28 with TRBJ2-7; a weak D match, TRBD1 (6 bases). From germline, CDR1 is MDHEN and CDR2 SYDVKM. This CDR3 has 15 residues.

This clonotype was seen ten or more times. The CDR3 here is CASREGSGSREQFF. In DNA form, the CDR3 reads TGTGCCAGCAGAGAAGGGAGCGGTTCTCGTGAGCAGTTCTTC. The V call is TRBV12-3 or TRBV12-4, the J call TRBJ2-1; D may be TRBD2 (5 bases). The CDR3 sequence is 14 residues long. V was cut by 6 bases and J by 9 bases, with 18 bases left in between.

This clonotype was seen ten or more times. This chain links TRBV12-3 or TRBV12-4 with TRBJ2-7; D might be TRBD1 (5 bases). V lost 6 bases and J lost 4, with 13 bases in between. The CDR3 sequence is 13 residues long. CDR3 DNA: TGTGCCAGCAGCCGCAGACAGTTGTACGAGCAGTACTTC. It encodes CASSRRQLYEQYF.

Many counts were recorded for this clonotype. This chain joins TRBV13 and TRBJ2-2; 8 bases line up with TRBD2. The CDR3 extends over 13 amino acids. V shed 7 bases and J 6 bases; nucleotides not matched to a gene: 4. Germline CDR1 is PRHDT and CDR2 is FYEKMQ (reference sequence). The DNA of the CDR3 is TGTGCCAGCACCCCCGGGGGGGCCGGGGAGCTGTTTTTT. It encodes CASTPGGAGELFF.

The chain uses TRBV12-3 or TRBV12-4 and TRBJ2-1; D remains ambiguous. Trimming took off 4 bases at V and 14 bases at J, with 21 bases between the two ends. The CDR3 loop spans 14 amino acids. The CDR3 sequence is CASSWALNGRQEFF. The CDR3 bases are TGTGCCAGCAGTTGGGCCCTCAACGGCCGCCAGGAGTTCTTC.

This clonotype was observed many times. The rearrangement joins TRBV28 to TRBJ2-7, with 12 bases matching TRBD1. The V segment lost 5 bases and the J segment 2 bases; nucleotides outside the gene matches: 13. Per the germline V gene, CDR1 is MDHEN and CDR2 is SYDVKM. The CDR3 runs to 18 residues. DNA for the CDR3: TGTGCCAGCAGTCCTCCGTTGGGGGGACAGGGGGCGGCCTACGAGCAGTACTTC. Translating it yields CASSPPLGGQGAAYEQYF.

This clonotype was counted many times. This chain uses TRBV7-8 with TRBJ2-7, with D maybe TRBD2 (5 bases). V lost 3 bases and J 3 bases, leaving 6 bases between the germline ends. The CDR3 loop spans 12 amino acids. CDR1 and CDR2 from the germline V gene are SGHVS and FQNEAQ. This CDR3 reads CASSFEGYEQYF. The DNA of the CDR3 is TGTGCCAGCAGCTTCGAGGGCTACGAGCAGTACTTC.

The chain has TRBV9 and TRBJ2-1; a possible D gene is TRBD1 (6 bases). The ends were cut back, 4 bases at V and 15 bases at J, with 20 bases in the middle. The CDR3 totals 13 residues. CDR1 SGDLS and CDR2 YYNGEE come from the germline V gene. In DNA form, the CDR3 reads TGTGCCAGCAGCCCTCAAGGCCAGGACAGAGGGTTCTTC. Its protein product is CASSPQGQDRGFF.

The V call is TRBV4-3, the J call TRBJ1-2, with 10 bases lining up with TRBD1. Looked up from germline, CDR1 is LGHNA and CDR2 is YSLEER. CDR3 size: 17 residues. With V trimmed by 3 bases and J by 4 bases, 11 bases remained unmatched. The CDR3: CASSHLPGTGDFYGYTF. CDR3 nucleotides: TGCGCCAGCAGCCACCTCCCCGGGACAGGGGATTTCTATGGCTACACCTTC.

V and J are TRBV5-1 and TRBJ1-5, with 12 bases matching TRBD1. This CDR3 spans 14 amino acids. Germline V lookup: CDR1 SGHRS, CDR2 YFSETQ. V gave up 4 bases and J gave up 6 bases; unmatched junction bases: 2. This CDR3 reads CASSKGQGAQPQHF. For the CDR3, the DNA is TGCGCCAGCAGCAAGGGACAGGGGGCTCAGCCCCAGCATTTT.

This clonotype was counted between two and nine times. This chain uses TRBV12-3 or TRBV12-4 with TRBJ2-5, with 9 bases lining up with TRBD1. V lost 7 bases to trimming and J lost 5 bases; unmatched junction nucleotides: 8. This CDR3 is built from 14 residues. The DNA of the CDR3 is TGTGCCAGCAAACCGGGACAGGGACACGAGACCCAGTACTTC. Translation gives CASKPGQGHETQYF.

This clonotype was counted a few times. The chain joins TRBV12-3 or TRBV12-4 to TRBJ2-3, with D perhaps TRBD2 (6 bases). The CDR3 length is 14 residues. V was trimmed by 1 base and J by 5 bases, leaving 10 bases between them. The CDR3 coding sequence is TGTGCCAGCAGTTTAGTGGGGGGAGTAGATACGCAGTATTTT. This codes for CASSLVGGVDTQYF.

This clonotype came up many times. The CDR3 region has the DNA TGTGCCAGCAGCGTCCAATCCGGGACAGGGGGCTTCGCCTACAATGAGCAGTTCTTC. It codes for CASSVQSGTGGFAYNEQFF. The chain links TRBV9 to TRBJ2-1; TRBD1 aligns across 12 bases. Trimming cost V 2 bases and J 2 bases; bases outside gene matches: 11. CDR1 is SGDLS and CDR2 is YYNGEE in the germline V gene. The CDR3 is made up of 19 amino acids.

This clonotype was counted many times. The genes are TRBV6-1 and TRBJ1-1; possible D gene TRBD1, 5 bases. V shed 6 bases and J shed 0 bases, with 14 bases lying between them. There are 15 residues in the CDR3. Germline CDR1 MNHNS, CDR2 SASEGT. As DNA, the CDR3 is TGTGCCAGCAGCCAAGCCGGGGGGATGAACACTGAAGCTTTCTTT. This encodes CASSQAGGMNTEAFF.

This clonotype has ten or more counts. V gene TRBV18 combines with J gene TRBJ2-1; unclear D gene. There are 16 residues in the CDR3. Germline CDR1 KGHSH, CDR2 LQKENI. The V end lost 4 bases, the J end lost 3 bases, and 16 bases lay between the germline ends. The CDR3 coding sequence is TGTGCCAGCTCACTAAGGGCCCCGAAGGGCTACAATGAGCAGTTCTTC. Protein: CASSLRAPKGYNEQFF.